The rows below give T cell receptor beta chains drawn from one sample of a study of T-cell reconstitution after alpha-beta-depleted transplantation in children. TCRdb reprocessed the PCR reads with MiXCR, giving one entry per CDR3 protein. This sample has 70,000 or so distinct CDR3 sequences; approximately 11% occur once, and the top ten carry about 13%. This specimen consisted of PBMCs, obtained before TCRalphabeta/CD19-depleted stem cell transplant. Receptor source: a boy younger than 18 with acute myeloid leukemia, due to receive a stem cell transplant. Both conserved end residues are part of each CDR3. Each record gives: CDR3 length, J gene, D gene, V gene, clone size, CDR3 protein, CDR3 DNA. A D gene is named only where the DNA matches it firmly. Rows may omit the clone size; those that give it use once, few, many or a size class.

CDR3 length: 13; J gene: TRBJ1-2; D gene: -; V gene: TRBV5-1; clone size: many; CDR3 protein: CASSLEGGRSYTF; CDR3 DNA: TGCGCCAGCAGCTTGGAGGGGGGAAGGAGCTACACCTTC
CDR3 length: 15; J gene: TRBJ2-1; D gene: TRBD1; V gene: TRBV27; clone size: many; CDR3 protein: CASRLPGQGNYEQFF; CDR3 DNA: TGTGCCAGCAGACTACCGGGACAGGGTAATTATGAGCAGTTCTTC
CDR3 length: 13; J gene: TRBJ1-1; D gene: -; V gene: TRBV20-1; clone size: many; CDR3 protein: CSAIHRVSTEAFF; CDR3 DNA: TGCAGTGCTATACACCGGGTGAGCACTGAAGCTTTCTTT
CDR3 length: 17; J gene: TRBJ2-6; D gene: -; V gene: TRBV5-7; clone size: many; CDR3 protein: CASSDGPPGSGANVLTF; CDR3 DNA: TGTGCCAGCAGCGACGGACCCCCCGGCTCTGGGGCCAACGTCCTGACTTTC
CDR3 length: 17; J gene: TRBJ2-3; D gene: TRBD2; V gene: TRBV5-1; clone size: many; CDR3 protein: CASSKITSGGVGDTQYF; CDR3 DNA: TGCGCCAGCAGCAAGATAACAAGCGGGGGCGTCGGGGATACGCAGTATTTT
CDR3 length: 14; J gene: TRBJ2-7; D gene: TRBD2; V gene: TRBV6-2/TRBV6-3; clone size: many; CDR3 protein: CASSVAGGDYEQYF; CDR3 DNA: TGTGCCAGCAGCGTAGCGGGAGGGGACTACGAGCAGTACTTC
CDR3 length: 17; J gene: TRBJ2-6; D gene: -; V gene: TRBV27; clone size: many; CDR3 protein: CASSLTASSSGANVLTF; CDR3 DNA: TGTGCCAGCAGTTTGACAGCCTCAAGCTCTGGGGCCAACGTCCTGACTTTC
CDR3 length: 14; J gene: TRBJ2-7; D gene: -; V gene: TRBV6-5; clone size: many; CDR3 protein: CASSYGPSRYEQYF; CDR3 DNA: TGTGCCAGCAGTTACGGGCCTAGTAGGTACGAGCAGTACTTC
CDR3 length: 16; J gene: TRBJ2-3; D gene: TRBD2; V gene: TRBV6-5; clone size: -; CDR3 protein: CASSYSAGGLQGTQYF; CDR3 DNA: TGTGCCAGCAGTTACTCAGCGGGGGGGCTTCAGGGTACGCAGTATTTT
CDR3 length: 14; J gene: TRBJ1-4; D gene: TRBD1; V gene: TRBV6-5; clone size: many; CDR3 protein: CASSNPYFRGKLFF; CDR3 DNA: TGTGCCAGCAGTAACCCCTACTTCAGGGGGAAACTGTTTTTT
CDR3 length: 13; J gene: TRBJ2-5; D gene: -; V gene: TRBV5-1; clone size: many; CDR3 protein: CASRTRIQETQYF; CDR3 DNA: TGCGCCAGCAGGACAAGAATCCAAGAGACCCAGTACTTC
CDR3 length: 16; J gene: TRBJ2-1; D gene: -; V gene: TRBV4-3; clone size: many; CDR3 protein: CASSQESQGGLYEQFF; CDR3 DNA: TGCGCCAGCAGCCAAGAAAGTCAGGGGGGCCTATATGAGCAGTTCTTC
CDR3 length: 11; J gene: TRBJ2-1; D gene: -; V gene: TRBV12-3/TRBV12-4; clone size: many; CDR3 protein: CASSLGPIQFF; CDR3 DNA: TGTGCCAGCAGTTTAGGACCGATTCAGTTCTTC
CDR3 length: 16; J gene: TRBJ2-3; D gene: TRBD1; V gene: TRBV4-1; clone size: many; CDR3 protein: CASSRSGGGLTDTQYF; CDR3 DNA: TGCGCCAGCAGCCGCTCAGGGGGCGGATTGACAGATACGCAGTATTTT
CDR3 length: 13; J gene: TRBJ2-1; D gene: -; V gene: TRBV6-2/TRBV6-3; clone size: many; CDR3 protein: CASSYGAGREQFF; CDR3 DNA: TGTGCCAGCAGTTATGGCGCAGGGCGTGAGCAGTTCTTC
CDR3 length: 15; J gene: TRBJ1-3; D gene: -; V gene: TRBV30; clone size: -; CDR3 protein: CAWSGGTLSGNTIYF; CDR3 DNA: TGTGCCTGGAGCGGCGGGACTCTCTCTGGAAACACCATATATTTT
CDR3 length: 17; J gene: TRBJ2-1; D gene: -; V gene: TRBV20-1; clone size: few; CDR3 protein: CSATPPYFESSYNEQFF; CDR3 DNA: TGCAGTGCTACGCCACCCTACTTCGAGAGCTCCTACAATGAGCAGTTCTTC
CDR3 length: 17; J gene: TRBJ2-1; D gene: TRBD2; V gene: TRBV4-2; clone size: many; CDR3 protein: CASSQGLAGELYNEQFF; CDR3 DNA: TGTGCCAGCAGCCAGGGACTAGCGGGAGAGTTATACAATGAGCAGTTCTTC
CDR3 length: 10; J gene: TRBJ2-5; D gene: -; V gene: TRBV20-1; clone size: many; CDR3 protein: CSADKETQYF; CDR3 DNA: TGCAGTGCGGACAAAGAGACCCAGTACTTC
CDR3 length: 15; J gene: TRBJ2-1; D gene: -; V gene: TRBV5-5; clone size: many; CDR3 protein: CASSSAPGAGYEQFF; CDR3 DNA: TGTGCCAGCAGCTCCGCACCAGGGGCAGGATATGAGCAGTTCTTC
CDR3 length: 15; J gene: TRBJ1-1; D gene: -; V gene: TRBV5-5; clone size: many; CDR3 protein: CASSLAQLQAGEAFF; CDR3 DNA: TGTGCCAGCAGCTTGGCCCAGTTGCAGGCTGGTGAAGCTTTCTTT
CDR3 length: 16; J gene: TRBJ1-1; D gene: -; V gene: TRBV27; clone size: many; CDR3 protein: CASSSTEGFMNTEAFF; CDR3 DNA: TGTGCCAGCAGTTCGACGGAAGGATTCATGAACACTGAAGCTTTCTTT
CDR3 length: 11; J gene: TRBJ1-1; D gene: -; V gene: TRBV28; clone size: many; CDR3 protein: CASAKTPGAFF; CDR3 DNA: TGTGCCAGCGCAAAGACCCCCGGTGCTTTCTTT
CDR3 length: 16; J gene: TRBJ1-1; D gene: -; V gene: TRBV29-1; clone size: many; CDR3 protein: CSVERPLTGLNTEAFF; CDR3 DNA: TGCAGCGTTGAACGTCCCTTAACAGGGCTTAACACTGAAGCTTTCTTT
CDR3 length: 12; J gene: TRBJ1-2; D gene: -; V gene: TRBV27; clone size: many; CDR3 protein: CASSLRGYGYTF; CDR3 DNA: TGTGCCAGCAGTTTACGGGGCTATGGCTACACCTTC
CDR3 length: 15; J gene: TRBJ2-1; D gene: -; V gene: TRBV5-1; clone size: many; CDR3 protein: CASSLTPNGVNEQFF; CDR3 DNA: TGCGCCAGCAGCTTGACCCCTAACGGGGTGAATGAGCAGTTCTTC
CDR3 length: 15; J gene: TRBJ2-7; D gene: -; V gene: TRBV29-1; clone size: many; CDR3 protein: CSGQDRDCLSYEQYF; CDR3 DNA: TGCAGCGGGCAGGACCGGGACTGTCTATCCTACGAGCAGTACTTC
CDR3 length: 14; J gene: TRBJ1-5; D gene: -; V gene: TRBV28; clone size: many; CDR3 protein: CATRVAVSNQPQHF; CDR3 DNA: TGTGCCACCAGAGTAGCGGTTAGCAATCAGCCCCAGCATTTT
CDR3 length: 14; J gene: TRBJ1-1; D gene: -; V gene: TRBV6-5; clone size: many; CDR3 protein: CASSYGPLNTEAFF; CDR3 DNA: TGTGCCAGCAGTTACGGACCGTTGAACACTGAAGCTTTCTTT
CDR3 length: 15; J gene: TRBJ2-5; D gene: -; V gene: TRBV14; clone size: many; CDR3 protein: CASSQGPATQETQYF; CDR3 DNA: TGTGCCAGCAGCCAAGGGCCAGCAACCCAAGAGACCCAGTACTTC
CDR3 length: 16; J gene: TRBJ2-2; D gene: TRBD2; V gene: TRBV7-9; clone size: many; CDR3 protein: CASSTLTSGHTGELFF; CDR3 DNA: TGTGCCAGCAGCACACTAACTAGCGGACACACCGGGGAGCTGTTTTTT
CDR3 length: 15; J gene: TRBJ1-5; D gene: -; V gene: TRBV5-1; clone size: many; CDR3 protein: CASRSIQGYNQPQHF; CDR3 DNA: TGCGCCAGCAGATCAATACAGGGCTATAATCAGCCCCAGCATTTT
CDR3 length: 15; J gene: TRBJ2-5; D gene: TRBD2; V gene: TRBV7-3; clone size: few; CDR3 protein: CASSSGLAGVGTQYF; CDR3 DNA: TGTGCCAGCAGCTCGGGACTAGCGGGAGTCGGGACCCAGTACTTC
CDR3 length: 14; J gene: TRBJ1-5; D gene: -; V gene: TRBV19; clone size: many; CDR3 protein: CASSGIYSNQPQHF; CDR3 DNA: TGTGCCAGTAGTGGAATATATAGCAATCAGCCCCAGCATTTT
CDR3 length: 16; J gene: TRBJ2-2; D gene: -; V gene: TRBV11-2; clone size: many; CDR3 protein: CASSLGDRRNTGELFF; CDR3 DNA: TGTGCCAGCAGCTTAGGTGACAGAAGAAACACCGGGGAGCTGTTTTTT
CDR3 length: 13; J gene: TRBJ2-3; D gene: -; V gene: TRBV3-1; clone size: many; CDR3 protein: CASTQGLTGEQYF; CDR3 DNA: TGTGCCAGCACCCAAGGTTTAACGGGGGAGCAGTATTTT
CDR3 length: 14; J gene: TRBJ2-1; D gene: -; V gene: TRBV5-5; clone size: many; CDR3 protein: CASREDYSFNEQFF; CDR3 DNA: TGTGCCAGCAGGGAGGACTACTCTTTCAATGAGCAGTTCTTC
CDR3 length: 14; J gene: TRBJ1-6; D gene: -; V gene: TRBV4-3; clone size: few; CDR3 protein: CASSRGNPGSPLHF; CDR3 DNA: TGCGCCAGCAGCCGGGGAAATCCGGGTTCACCCCTCCACTTT
CDR3 length: 15; J gene: TRBJ2-5; D gene: -; V gene: TRBV12-3/TRBV12-4; clone size: many; CDR3 protein: CASSFEGTQQETQYF; CDR3 DNA: TGTGCCAGCAGTTTTGAGGGAACCCAACAAGAGACCCAGTACTTC
CDR3 length: 14; J gene: TRBJ2-7; D gene: -; V gene: TRBV5-6; clone size: many; CDR3 protein: CASSLLAGTSEQYF; CDR3 DNA: TGTGCCAGCAGCTTGTTGGCGGGAACTTCCGAGCAGTACTTC
CDR3 length: 15; J gene: TRBJ1-4; D gene: TRBD1; V gene: TRBV15; clone size: many; CDR3 protein: CATSKTGGGREKLFF; CDR3 DNA: TGTGCCACCAGCAAGACAGGGGGCGGTCGTGAAAAACTGTTTTTT
CDR3 length: 12; J gene: TRBJ2-1; D gene: -; V gene: TRBV7-3; clone size: -; CDR3 protein: CAFCCPMSEQFF; CDR3 DNA: TGTGCCTTCTGCTGCCCGATGAGTGAGCAGTTCTTC
CDR3 length: 15; J gene: TRBJ2-7; D gene: -; V gene: TRBV5-1; clone size: -; CDR3 protein: CASSPEVGVSYEQYF; CDR3 DNA: TGCGCCAGCAGCCCCGAGGTAGGAGTCTCCTACGAGCAGTACTTC
CDR3 length: 16; J gene: TRBJ2-7; D gene: -; V gene: TRBV18; clone size: few; CDR3 protein: CASSPPVGGALNEQYF; CDR3 DNA: TGTGCCAGCTCACCACCAGTGGGGGGGGCCTTGAACGAGCAGTACTTC
CDR3 length: 14; J gene: TRBJ2-2; D gene: -; V gene: TRBV6-5; clone size: many; CDR3 protein: CASSYLSDTGELFF; CDR3 DNA: TGTGCCAGCAGTTATCTTAGCGACACCGGGGAGCTGTTTTTT
CDR3 length: 15; J gene: TRBJ2-5; D gene: TRBD2; V gene: TRBV10-3; clone size: many; CDR3 protein: CAIKRGLAGGETQYF; CDR3 DNA: TGTGCCATCAAGAGGGGACTAGCGGGAGGGGAGACCCAGTACTTC
CDR3 length: 11; J gene: TRBJ2-1; D gene: -; V gene: TRBV5-6; clone size: -; CDR3 protein: CASSLAVEQFF; CDR3 DNA: TGTGCCAGCAGCTTGGCCGTTGAGCAGTTCTTC
CDR3 length: 16; J gene: TRBJ2-1; D gene: TRBD2; V gene: TRBV14; clone size: few; CDR3 protein: CASSQEGGQVYNEQFF; CDR3 DNA: TGTGCCAGCAGCCAAGAGGGAGGGCAGGTCTACAATGAGCAGTTCTTC
CDR3 length: 16; J gene: TRBJ2-5; D gene: TRBD2; V gene: TRBV12-3/TRBV12-4; clone size: many; CDR3 protein: CASSLEIAGLGETQYF; CDR3 DNA: TGTGCCAGCAGTTTAGAAATAGCGGGACTTGGAGAGACCCAGTACTTC
CDR3 length: 18; J gene: TRBJ2-3; D gene: TRBD2; V gene: TRBV14; clone size: many; CDR3 protein: CASSPFRGREGLEDTQYF; CDR3 DNA: TGTGCCAGCAGCCCCTTTAGGGGGCGGGAGGGCCTAGAAGATACGCAGTATTTT
CDR3 length: 16; J gene: TRBJ2-5; D gene: -; V gene: TRBV4-3; clone size: few; CDR3 protein: CASSQQLQGGQETQYF; CDR3 DNA: TGCGCCAGCAGCCAACAACTACAGGGAGGGCAAGAGACCCAGTACTTC
CDR3 length: 17; J gene: TRBJ2-1; D gene: -; V gene: TRBV3-1; clone size: -; CDR3 protein: CASSLQAPAVVSNEQFF; CDR3 DNA: TGTGCCAGCTCCCTGCAGGCTCCGGCAGTGGTTTCCAATGAGCAGTTCTTC
CDR3 length: 17; J gene: TRBJ2-1; D gene: -; V gene: TRBV6-5; clone size: many; CDR3 protein: CASSYSGSGVGGHEQFF; CDR3 DNA: TGTGCCAGCAGTTACTCTGGTTCCGGGGTTGGTGGTCATGAGCAGTTCTTC
CDR3 length: 16; J gene: TRBJ1-6; D gene: -; V gene: TRBV2; clone size: many; CDR3 protein: CASRSAGSSYNSPLHF; CDR3 DNA: TGTGCCAGCAGATCAGCAGGGAGCTCCTATAATTCACCCCTCCACTTT
CDR3 length: 16; J gene: TRBJ1-3; D gene: -; V gene: TRBV12-3/TRBV12-4; clone size: many; CDR3 protein: CASSSFLSGSGNTIYF; CDR3 DNA: TGTGCCAGCAGTTCGTTCCTTTCGGGCTCTGGAAACACCATATATTTT
CDR3 length: 13; J gene: TRBJ1-5; D gene: -; V gene: TRBV14; clone size: few; CDR3 protein: CASSQEEGQPQHF; CDR3 DNA: TGTGCCAGCAGCCAAGAAGAGGGTCAGCCCCAGCATTTT
CDR3 length: 15; J gene: TRBJ1-4; D gene: -; V gene: TRBV25-1; clone size: few; CDR3 protein: CASSGNDRINEKLFF; CDR3 DNA: TGTGCCAGCAGTGGAAATGACAGGATTAATGAAAAACTGTTTTTT
CDR3 length: 14; J gene: TRBJ2-7; D gene: TRBD2; V gene: TRBV6-5; clone size: many; CDR3 protein: CASSSAGGRNEQYF; CDR3 DNA: TGTGCCAGCAGCTCCGCGGGAGGGCGGAACGAGCAGTACTTC